These T cell receptor beta chains were read from a single sample in a study of beta chain features in type 1 diabetes. Profiling relied on immunoSEQ multiplex PCR, and the TCRdb table lists in-frame clones only, not all of them. There are about 710,000 clones in the sample; roughly 13% occur only once, and 0.03% to 0.045% lies in the top ten. The material sequenced was naive CD4+ T cells from blood. These receptors all stem from a man between 18 and 35 years old with type 1 diabetes. CDR3s include the opening cysteine and the closing phenylalanine or tryptophan. D genes are given only for firm matches. Rows give clone size only sometimes, using once, few, many, or a class for an expanded clone.

>.|TRBD1|TRBJ2-1|TRBV7-7
TGTGCTAGCAGCCGGGACAGGGGAAACAATGAGCAGTTCTTC
CASSRDRGNNEQFF
>few|.|TRBJ2-1|TRBV28
TGTGCCAGCACCCCTATCCAGGCCGGGGCGGGCAATGAGCAGTTCTTC
CASTPIQAGAGNEQFF
>few|.|TRBJ1-1|TRBV2
TGTGCCAGCAGTGGCAGGGCGAACACTGAAGCTTTCTTT
CASSGRANTEAFF
>.|.|TRBJ2-3|TRBV7-7
TGTGCTAGCAGCCCCCTACTAACAGATACGCAGTATTTT
CASSPLLTDTQYF
>few|TRBD1|TRBJ2-1|TRBV5-1
TGCGCCAGCAGCCCGAGGACAGGGGAGGTCAATGAGCAGTTCTTC
CASSPRTGEVNEQFF
>few|.|TRBJ2-7|TRBV18
TGTGCCAGCTCACCACCGGGTAAATACGAGCAGTACTTC
CASSPPGKYEQYF
>.|.|TRBJ2-1|TRBV5-1
TGCGCCAGCAGCTCAGGGCGGGGACCTATAACAAACAATGAGCAGTTCTTC
CASSSGRGPITNNEQFF
>.|TRBD1|TRBJ1-1|TRBV6-6
TGTGCCAGCAGTTACTCGATCGGGACAGGGAACACTGAAGCTTTCTTT
CASSYSIGTGNTEAFF
>.|.|TRBJ2-7|TRBV25-1
TGTGCCAGCAGTTTTGCTCTTCGGGGGACCTACGAGCAGTACTTC
CASSFALRGTYEQYF
>.|TRBD1|TRBJ1-4|TRBV27
TGTGCCAGCAGTTCTGTCCGGGACAGGGGGAATAGGGAAAAACTGTTTTTT
CASSSVRDRGNREKLFF
>few|TRBD1|TRBJ1-2|TRBV29-1
TGCAGCGTCAGGGGGCCCGACTATGGCTACACCTTC
CSVRGPDYGYTF
>few|.|TRBJ2-3|TRBV18
TGTGCCAGCTCACCACTAGTAACAGATACGCAGTATTTT
CASSPLVTDTQYF
>few|TRBD1|TRBJ2-7|TRBV30
TGTGCCTGGAGTGCCGCCCGGACAGGGGCCGTCTACGAGCAGTACTTC
CAWSAARTGAVYEQYF
>few|.|TRBJ2-7|TRBV5-1
TGCGCCAGCAGCCTGGGGACACTCACCTACGAGCAGTACTTC
CASSLGTLTYEQYF
>.|.|TRBJ2-1|TRBV27
TGTGCCAGCAGTTTACTGGGCTATGAGCAGTTCTTC
CASSLLGYEQFF
>.|.|TRBJ2-7|TRBV15
TGTGCCACCAGCAGAGATTTATATCAGAACGAGCAGTACTTC
CATSRDLYQNEQYF
>.|.|TRBJ1-1|TRBV28
TGTGCCAGCAGTTTATTGAGGAACACTGAAGCTTTCTTT
CASSLLRNTEAFF
>few|.|TRBJ2-6|TRBV7-3
TGTGCCAGCAGCTTAATGGGTTCTGGGGCCAACGTCCTGACTTTC
CASSLMGSGANVLTF
>.|.|TRBJ2-1|TRBV9
TGTGCCAGCAGCGGGGGGCTACCACACAATGAGCAGTTCTTC
CASSGGLPHNEQFF
>few|.|TRBJ1-4|TRBV30
TGTGCCTGGAGTGTAACGCAGGGCGTCGCTAATGAAAAACTGTTTTTT
CAWSVTQGVANEKLFF
>.|TRBD2|TRBJ2-1|TRBV28
TGTGCCAGCAGTTTCCCCCTACTAGCGGGAGGACCAATGTACAATGAGCAGTTCTTC
CASSFPLLAGGPMYNEQFF
>few|TRBD1|TRBJ1-5|TRBV7-2
TGTGCCAGCAGCCCCGGACAGGGCGGGGTTTTGGCCCAGCATTTT
CASSPGQGGVLAQHF
>.|.|TRBJ1-2|TRBV9
TGTGCCAGCAGCGTAGGCTGGGGATCCGGCTACACCTTC
CASSVGWGSGYTF
>few|.|TRBJ1-2|TRBV5-4
TGTGCCAGCAGCGGCCCCCAGGGGACCGGGTATGGCTACACCTTC
CASSGPQGTGYGYTF
>.|TRBD2|TRBJ2-5|TRBV7-8
TGTGCCAGCAGCCAAAGCGGACTAGCGGGGAGGCAAGAGACCCAGTACTTC
CASSQSGLAGRQETQYF
>once|.|TRBJ1-2|TRBV9
TGTGCCAGCAGCGTAGACCCCGGGACGGACTATGGCTACACCTTC
CASSVDPGTDYGYTF
>.|.|TRBJ1-2|TRBV7-9
TGTGCCAGCAGCTTGAGAGACAGTAACTATGGCTACACCTTC
CASSLRDSNYGYTF
>.|.|TRBJ1-4|TRBV7-2
TGTGCCAGCTCCCGGGGTGGTACTAATGAAAAACTGTTTTTT
CASSRGGTNEKLFF
>.|.|TRBJ1-4|TRBV4-3
TGCGCCAGCAGCCAGGAATTCCAGGGAGGGTGGGAAAAACTGTTTTTT
CASSQEFQGGWEKLFF
>.|.|TRBJ1-1|TRBV5-1
TGCGCCAGCAGCTCAGAAGGTCAGGGGACTGAAGCTTTCTTT
CASSSEGQGTEAFF
>.|.|TRBJ2-7|TRBV30
TGTGCCTGGGCTGCCTATGACGAGCAGTACTTC
CAWAAYDEQYF
>.|.|TRBJ1-2|TRBV9
TGTGCCAGCAGCGTCCGAGTTTCGGACAGTCTCTATGGCTACACCTTC
CASSVRVSDSLYGYTF
>few|.|TRBJ2-7|TRBV7-2
TGTGCCAGCAGCTTAGTCCGTCCTAAGGGCGAGCAGTACTTC
CASSLVRPKGEQYF
>.|.|TRBJ2-3|TRBV4-1
TGCGCCAGCAGCCAAGCTGGTCGGCGGCTGGGCACAGATACGCAGTATTTT
CASSQAGRRLGTDTQYF
>.|.|TRBJ2-5|TRBV7-2
TGTGCCAGCAGCTTAGATCGGCCAGGGCGAGGAGAGACCCAGTACTTC
CASSLDRPGRGETQYF
>.|.|TRBJ2-1|TRBV11-3
TGTGCCAGCAGTCCTCGGGACGTCTATGAGCAGTTCTTC
CASSPRDVYEQFF
>.|.|TRBJ2-3|TRBV20-1
TGCAGTGCAGAGGAGACAATAGGGCAGTATTTT
CSAEETIGQYF
>.|TRBD1|TRBJ2-2|TRBV7-2
TGTGCCAGCAGCAGACGTCCAGGGGGAATAGCCGGGGAGCTGTTTTTT
CASSRRPGGIAGELFF
>.|.|TRBJ1-2|TRBV4-3
TGCGCCAGCAGCCCAATGGAGGGAACCATCCTCTTC
CASSPMEGTILF
>.|TRBD2|TRBJ2-7|TRBV7-2
TGTGCCAGCAGCTTAGGGCTAGCGGGATTAGGGTACGAGCAGTACTTC
CASSLGLAGLGYEQYF
>few|TRBD2|TRBJ2-7|TRBV4-1
TGCGCCAGCAGCCATTTCCTCCGAGGCTTTGGTAGCGGGAGGCCGGAGTTTGACGAGCAGTACTTC
CASSHFLRGFGSGRPEFDEQYF
>.|.|TRBJ1-1|TRBV18
TGTGCCAGCTCACCGCCCGGGAGGGGGAGGAACACTGAAGCTTTCTTT
CASSPPGRGRNTEAFF
>.|TRBD2|TRBJ2-7|TRBV2
TGTGCCAGCAGTGAAGGAGTGGGCGGGAGCTCCTACGAGCAGTACTTC
CASSEGVGGSSYEQYF
>.|.|TRBJ2-1|TRBV4-2
TGTGCCAGCAGCCGGAAAGAGGAGGACAATGAGCAGTTCTTC
CASSRKEEDNEQFF
>few|TRBD1|TRBJ1-5|TRBV7-9
TGTGCCAGCAGCAACGAAGGGGGCCAGCCCCAGCATTTT
CASSNEGGQPQHF
>.|.|TRBJ2-2|TRBV2
TGTGCCAGCAGTGAAGCGAAACGGGAGCTGTTTTTT
CASSEAKRELFF
>few|TRBD1|TRBJ1-6|TRBV30
TGTGCCTGGACGGACAGGGGCGACTTCTATAATTCACCCCTCCACTTT
CAWTDRGDFYNSPLHF
>.|TRBD2|TRBJ2-7|TRBV5-1
TGCGCCAGCAGCTTCCGTTGGCTAGCGGAGACCTACGAGCAGTACTTC
CASSFRWLAETYEQYF
>.|.|TRBJ2-1|TRBV2
TGTGCCAGCAGTGAAGAATGGGTGAGCAACAATGAGCAGTTCTTC
CASSEEWVSNNEQFF
>few|.|TRBJ1-5|TRBV30
TGTGCCTGGAGTGGGCTTCAGGCGGGTCAGCCCCAGCATTTT
CAWSGLQAGQPQHF
>few|.|TRBJ1-1|TRBV2
TGTGCCAGCAGTTTCACAGGGATGAACACTGAAGCTTTCTTT
CASSFTGMNTEAFF
>few|.|TRBJ1-2|TRBV2
TGTGCCAGCAGGCTCCCGCTAGGACATGGCTACACCTTC
CASRLPLGHGYTF
>.|.|TRBJ2-2|TRBV7-3
TGTGCCAGCAGCCGAGAGGGACTGAACACCGGGGAGCTGTTTTTT
CASSREGLNTGELFF
>.|.|TRBJ1-4|TRBV4-1
TGCGCCAGCAGCCTACTAGGACTGAGTAATGAAAAACTGTTTTTT
CASSLLGLSNEKLFF